The 6 T cell receptor beta chains presented below share a single source sample, sequenced in a study of cytomegalovirus exposure and HLA in healthy donors (dated by TCRdb to about 2017). Receptor amplification or capture employed the immunoSEQ multiplex PCR assay. The multiplex PCR relied on a mix of 60 forward primers for TCR Vbeta segments and 13 reverse primers for TCR Jbeta segments. TCRdb stores this immuneACCESS table with in-frame sequences only. Part of the clones is absent; in the studies checked, under half of the shortfall reflects unresolved V genes, and no reason is known for the rest. A total of about 200,000 clones appear in this sample, approximately 86% of them only once. The ten biggest clones cover less than 0.35% of the sample. The sequenced sample consisted of PBMCs. The receptor set was obtained from a woman aged 25 to 45 in good health and CMV-seronegative.

This clone occurred once. The genes are TRBV29-1 and TRBJ2-3; tentatively, D is TRBD2 (6 bases). V dropped 6 bases and J dropped 1 base, with 14 bases sitting between them. CDR1 is SQVTM, CDR2 ANQGSEA, per germline. The CDR3 is 14 residues long. This CDR3 is CSVVSGGGTDTQYF. In DNA, the CDR3 is TGCAGCGTCGTGAGCGGCGGGGGCACAGATACGCAGTATTTT.

The chain uses TRBV27 and TRBJ2-3; possibly TRBD1 for D (5 bases). CDR1 MNHEY and CDR2 SMNVEV come from the germline V gene (reference sequence). The CDR3 is 13 residues long. V lost 3 bases to trimming and J lost 3 bases, with 7 bases between them. CDR3 region: CASSLKGTDTQYF. The CDR3 DNA reads TGTGCCAGCAGTTTGAAGGGGACAGATACGCAGTATTTT.

The V call is TRBV6-1, the J call TRBJ2-7; maybe TRBD1 (5 bases). The CDR3 runs to 15 residues. Germline CDR1 and CDR2: MNHNS and SASEGT. V lost 4 bases and J 0 bases, leaving 13 bases between the germline ends. The CDR3 is CASSVGQGPSYEQYF. The CDR3 DNA is TGTGCCAGCAGTGTGGGGCAAGGCCCCTCCTACGAGCAGTACTTC.

V is TRBV10-3 and J is TRBJ2-5; 7 nucleotides line up with TRBD2. V lost 2 bases to trimming and J lost 0 bases; unmatched junction nucleotides: 0. The CDR3 totals 14 residues. Germline lookup yields CDR1 ENHRY and CDR2 SYGVKD. The CDR3 here is CAISERGDQETQYF. CDR3 in DNA: TGTGCCATCAGTGAGCGGGGGGACCAAGAGACCCAGTACTTC.

The chain uses TRBV27 and TRBJ2-4; TRBD1 is a possible D gene (6 bases). The CDR3 sequence is 13 residues long. V was trimmed by 2 bases and J by 6 bases, leaving 8 bases between them. CDR1 and CDR2 (germline): MNHEY, SMNVEV (reference sequence). The CDR3 loop reads CASSLQTGNIQYF. The CDR3 region has the DNA TGTGCCAGCAGTTTACAGACAGGAAACATTCAGTACTTC.

This clone was recorded a few times. This chain uses TRBV2 with TRBJ1-6, with D possibly being TRBD1 (5 bases). The CDR3 consists of 14 residues. CDR1 is SNHLY, CDR2 FYNNEI, per germline. V was cut by 4 bases and J by 5 bases, with 9 bases left in between. CDR3 nucleotides: TGTGCCAGCAGTGGACAGCTGAATAATTCACCCCTCCACTTT. This encodes CASSGQLNNSPLHF.